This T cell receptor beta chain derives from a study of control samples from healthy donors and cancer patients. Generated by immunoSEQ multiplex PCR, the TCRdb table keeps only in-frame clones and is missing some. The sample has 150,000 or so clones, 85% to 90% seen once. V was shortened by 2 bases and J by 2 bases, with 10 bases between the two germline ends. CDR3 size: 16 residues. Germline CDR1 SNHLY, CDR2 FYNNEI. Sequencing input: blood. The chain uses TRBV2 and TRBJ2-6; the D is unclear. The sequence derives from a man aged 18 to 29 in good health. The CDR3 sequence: CASSETGPAGANVLTF. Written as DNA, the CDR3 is TGTGCCAGCAGTGAAACGGGTCCAGCTGGGGCCAACGTCCTGACTTTC.